The T cell receptor (beta chain) described here comes from a study of cytomegalovirus exposure and HLA in healthy donors. Study-wide results and caveats: In a later analysis, at a false discovery rate of 0.05, approximately 15,000 TCR beta sequences matched HLA alleles.

In the PCR, 60 Vbeta and 13 Jbeta primers were used. Repertoires were generated with immunoSEQ multiplex PCR, while TCRdb's copy carries only in-frame clones and drops some. Among 100,000 to 150,000 clones listed, 80% were seen once. This clone turned up a few times. Its antigen is as yet unknown. Whereas donors were nominally healthy upon sampling, unrecorded immune exposures were probable. Specimen: PBMCs. This receptor was taken from a middle-aged man in good health and CMV-seronegative.

The CDR3 DNA reads TGTGCCAGCCCGGACAGGGGGAACACTGAAGCTTTCTTT. Protein sequence: CASPDRGNTEAFF. The chain joins TRBV5-8 to TRBJ1-1; 9 nucleotides match TRBD1. Germline CDR1 and CDR2: SGHTS and YDEGEE. The V gene end was trimmed by 7 bases and the J gene end by 1 base; junction bases not matched to a gene: 2. The CDR3 runs 13 residues.